The 32 T cell receptor beta chains below come from one sample, sequenced in a study of graft-versus-host responses after intestinal transplantation. Their specific antigens are unknown. Sequencing was performed with immunoSEQ multiplex PCR; in TCRdb, only in-frame clones are kept and a portion is missing. The sample consists of just under 85,000 clones, approximately 89% of them appearing once. The specimen was unstimulated CD8+ T cells sorted from spleen or lymph node cells, collected before transplant. Receptors originate from a human donor who was the organ donor for an intestinal transplant.

V is TRBV5-6 and J is TRBJ1-4; 8 bases align to TRBD1. Germline CDR1 reads SGHDT; CDR2 reads YYEEEE. V was pared by 0 bases and J by 14 bases, with 9 bases of the junction left unmatched. The CDR3 runs 14 residues. The CDR3 spells CASSLARGPFHLFF. The CDR3 coding sequence is TGTGCCAGCAGCTTGGCCAGGGGGCCTTTTCATCTGTTTTTT.

Written as DNA, the CDR3 is TGCGCCAGCAGTGGACCGAAGGATGAGCAGTTCTTC. This translates into CASSGPKDEQFF. V gene TRBV10-1 combines with J gene TRBJ2-1; D is ambiguous. The V gene's germline CDR1 is WNHNN and CDR2 SYGVQD (reference sequence). This CDR3 comprises 12 residues. The V end was cut by 4 bases, the J end by 8 bases, with 9 bases between.

In its sample, this clone was seen once. The CDR3 coding sequence is TGTGCCAGCAGCTTTCGGGACAGGGCCCAAGGAGGGGCCAACGTCCTGACTTTC. Protein: CASSFRDRAQGGANVLTF. V and J are TRBV5-8 and TRBJ2-6; 9 nucleotides align to TRBD1. CDR3 length equals 18 residues. With V trimmed by 2 bases and J by 4 bases, 10 bases remained unmatched. The germline V gene encodes CDR1 SGHTS and CDR2 YDEGEE.

The rearrangement links TRBV5-4 to TRBJ1-4; TRBD1 might be the D (5 bases). Deletions cut 5 bases from V and 7 bases from J, with 15 bases between. The CDR3 loop spans 14 amino acids. Germline V gene data show CDR1 as SGHNT and CDR2 as YYREEE (reference sequence). The DNA of the CDR3 is TGTGCCAGCAGGGCGGGGGGTCCGGGTGAAAAACTGTTTTTT. Its translation: CASRAGGPGEKLFF. The complete variable domain, with remaining parts taken from reference TRBV5-4 and TRBJ1-4, reads ETGVTQSPTHLIKTRGQQVTLRCSSQSGHNTVSWYQQALGQGPQFIFQYYREEENGRGNFPPRFSGLQFPNYSSELNVNALELDDSALYLCASRAGGPGEKLFFGSGTQLSVL.

In its sample, this clone was seen once. J is TRBJ1-1 and V is TRBV4-1; TRBD1 matches 9 bases. This CDR3 contains 18 residues. Germline CDR1 MGHRA, CDR2 YSYEKL. J lost 0 bases, V lost 1 base, and 9 bases had no gene match. CDR3 nucleotides: TGCGCCAGCAGCCAAGCCGACAGGGGGTCAACCGTGAACACTGAAGCTTTCTTT. As protein: CASSQADRGSTVNTEAFF.

This chain joins TRBV5-4 and TRBJ1-4, with D unclear. The germline CDR1 and CDR2 sequences are SGHNT and YYREEE (reference sequence). Trimming removed 5 bases at V and 3 bases at J, with 8 bases between. This CDR3 is built from 13 residues. The CDR3 region is CASRDGPNEKLFF. In DNA, the CDR3 is TGTGCCAGCAGAGATGGGCCTAATGAAAAACTGTTTTTT.

The chain recombines TRBV9 with TRBJ1-3, with D uncertain. The CDR3 runs to 12 residues. Germline V CDR1 and CDR2: SGDLS, YYNGEE. Trimming cost V 4 bases and J 4 bases, with 6 bases left between them. The CDR3 DNA sequence: TGTGCCAGCAGCCCGACCGGAAACACCATATATTTT. Protein: CASSPTGNTIYF.

The CDR3 DNA follows: TGCGCCAGCAGCTTCGGAGACAGCCTCTATGGCTACACCTTC. It codes for CASSFGDSLYGYTF. The chain carries TRBV5-1 and TRBJ1-2; maybe TRBD1 (5 bases). CDR3 length equals 14 residues. V lost 2 bases, J lost 4 bases, and 12 bases lay in between. CDR1 and CDR2 from the germline V gene are SGHRS and YFSETQ.

V gene TRBV7-9 combines with J gene TRBJ2-1; D is uncertain. Germline lookup yields CDR1 SEHNR and CDR2 FQNEAQ (reference sequence). The ends were cut back, 4 bases at V and 8 bases at J, with 6 bases in the middle. This CDR3 contains 11 residues. CDR3 sequence (DNA): TGTGCCAGCAGCTCCCAGGATGAGCAGTTCTTC. This codes for CASSSQDEQFF.

CDR3 amino acids: CASSPGTYEQYF. Written as DNA, the CDR3 is TGTGCCAGCAGCCCGGGAACCTACGAGCAGTACTTC. J is TRBJ2-7 and V is TRBV5-4, with TRBD2 as a possible D gene (5 bases). The CDR3 runs 12 residues. V was cut by 4 bases and J by 2 bases, with 7 bases left in between. Per germline, CDR1 SGHNT and CDR2 YYREEE (reference sequence).

The genes are TRBV19 and TRBJ2-1, with D unresolved. V lost 6 bases to trimming and J lost 4 bases, with 10 bases between them. The CDR3 extends over 13 amino acids. CDR1 and CDR2 from the germline V gene are LNHDA and SQIVND (reference sequence). The CDR3 here is CASRSPGYNEQFF. CDR3 coding DNA: TGTGCCAGTAGATCGCCCGGATACAATGAGCAGTTCTTC.

The CDR3 loop is CASSWSPSNTEAFF. The CDR3 region has the DNA TGTGCCAGCAGTTGGTCGCCCTCGAACACTGAAGCTTTCTTT. The chain is built from TRBV27 and TRBJ1-1; D is unclear. V dropped 4 bases and J dropped 1 base, with 10 bases sitting between them. The CDR3 loop spans 14 amino acids. Germline V gene sequence: CDR1 MNHEY, CDR2 SMNVEV (reference sequence).

V and J are TRBV6-6 and TRBJ2-1; 12 bases map to TRBD2. Germline CDR1 and CDR2: MNHNY and SVGAGI (reference sequence). The CDR3 runs 16 residues. V trimming: 7 bases; J trimming: 9 bases; junction bases outside the gene matches: 13. The CDR3 is CASTNAWTSGTGEQFF. CDR3 DNA: TGTGCCAGCACTAACGCCTGGACTAGCGGGACCGGTGAGCAGTTCTTC.

This chain uses TRBV29-1 with TRBJ2-7; 9 nucleotides align to TRBD1. V lost 6 bases to trimming and J lost 2 bases; unmatched junction nucleotides: 14. The CDR3 covers 16 residues. Looked up from germline, CDR1 is SQVTM and CDR2 is ANQGSEA. Written as DNA, the CDR3 is TGCAGCGTCTCGAGCTTAAGGACAGGGGACCCCTACGAGCAGTACTTC. It specifies CSVSSLRTGDPYEQYF.

This clone appeared once. As DNA, the CDR3 is TGCAGCGTTGAATTGTGGGACATTCAGTACTTC. Amino acid sequence: CSVELWDIQYF. The chain joins TRBV29-1 to TRBJ2-4; D call uncertain. V lost 2 bases to trimming and J lost 8 bases, with 7 bases between them. CDR1 SQVTM and CDR2 ANQGSEA come from the germline V gene. The CDR3 totals 11 residues.

The V and J genes are TRBV9 and TRBJ1-3; D gene uncertain. Per germline, CDR1 SGDLS and CDR2 YYNGEE. V was trimmed by 0 bases and J by 0 bases, leaving 13 bases between them. The CDR3 is 17 residues long. CDR3: CASSVEVPGTSGNTIYF. CDR3 nucleotide sequence: TGTGCCAGCAGCGTAGAGGTCCCGGGTACCTCTGGAAACACCATATATTTT.

V is TRBV28 and J is TRBJ2-2; 10 nucleotides line up with TRBD2. CDR3 length equals 15 residues. Germline CDR1 MDHEN, CDR2 SYDVKM. Losses at the gene ends were 7 bases for V and 3 bases for J; bases not matched to a gene: 5. This chain's CDR3 is CASKAGGQDTGELFF. The CDR3 DNA follows: TGTGCCAGCAAAGCGGGGGGGCAAGACACCGGGGAGCTGTTTTTT.

The chain uses TRBV10-1 and TRBJ2-2, with D tentatively TRBD2 (6 bases). From germline, CDR1 is WNHNN and CDR2 SYGVQD (reference sequence). Trimming removed 1 base from V and 7 bases from J, with 10 bases in between. The CDR3 consists of 14 residues. The CDR3 protein is CASSELEGSGELFF. Here the CDR3 DNA reads TGCGCCAGCAGTGAGTTGGAGGGAAGCGGGGAGCTGTTTTTT.

This clone occurred once. The chain joins TRBV5-5 to TRBJ2-7; D unresolved. Germline V CDR1 and CDR2: SGHKS, YYEKEE (reference sequence). V lost 0 bases, J lost 4 bases, and 5 bases lay in between. This CDR3 is built from 12 residues. The CDR3 protein is CASSLDRYEQYF. The CDR3 nucleotides are TGTGCCAGCAGCTTGGACCGATACGAGCAGTACTTC.

V usage is TRBV7-3 and J usage is TRBJ2-1; D possibly corresponds to TRBD2 (6 bases). The CDR3 extends over 16 amino acids. The V gene lost 0 bases and the J gene lost 8 bases, with 17 bases spanning the gap. Germline V gene lookup returns CDR1 SGHTA and CDR2 FQGTGA. CDR3 bases: TGTGCCAGCAGCTTAACGTTGGGACTCAATCGGGATGAGCAGTTCTTC. It translates to CASSLTLGLNRDEQFF.

In this sample, this clone turned up a few times. The chain carries TRBV6-1 and TRBJ2-7; TRBD2 aligns across 11 bases. Germline lookup yields CDR1 MNHNS and CDR2 SASEGT. V lost 0 bases and J lost 4; bases outside the gene matches: 2. There are 15 residues in the CDR3. The CDR3 is CASSEASGGVYEQYF. DNA of the CDR3: TGTGCCAGCAGTGAAGCTAGCGGGGGGGTTTACGAGCAGTACTTC.

This clone appeared a single time. The genes are TRBV9 and TRBJ1-6; D not certain. The germline V gene has CDR1 SGDLS and CDR2 YYNGEE. The CDR3 runs to 14 residues. V lost 1 base and J lost 9, with 11 bases in between. CDR3 residues: CASSVRPLGSPLHF. The CDR3 region has the DNA TGTGCCAGCAGCGTACGTCCCTTGGGTTCACCCCTCCACTTT.

The rearrangement uses TRBV6-1 and TRBJ2-7; 8 nucleotides agree with TRBD1. Trimming at V came to 6 bases and at J to 2 bases, leaving 3 bases not matched to a gene. The CDR3 runs to 13 residues. From germline, CDR1 is MNHNS and CDR2 SASEGT. The CDR3 DNA is TGTGCCAGCAGCGGACAGGGCCCCTACGAGCAGTACTTC. Translation gives CASSGQGPYEQYF.

This sequence joins TRBV4-1 and TRBJ1-2; D not certain. The CDR3 totals 15 residues. V was pared by 1 base and J by 0 bases, with 9 bases between. CDR1 and CDR2 from the germline V gene are MGHRA and YSYEKL. The CDR3 loop is CASSQVGSSNYGYTF. The CDR3 DNA follows: TGCGCCAGCAGCCAAGTGGGCAGCTCTAACTATGGCTACACCTTC.

The chain recombines TRBV5-4 with TRBJ2-2; a weak D match, TRBD2 (5 bases). This CDR3 has 15 residues. Germline V lookup: CDR1 SGHNT, CDR2 YYREEE (reference sequence). V was trimmed by 1 base and J by 4 bases, leaving 11 bases between them. CDR3 sequence (DNA): TGTGCCAGCAGCTTGTTCTCGGCGGGCACCGGGGAGCTGTTTTTT. The encoded protein is CASSLFSAGTGELFF.

The chain uses TRBV4-1 and TRBJ1-2; TRBD1 aligns across 7 bases. V was clipped by 0 bases and J by 4 bases; unmatched bases: 11. The CDR3 is 17 residues long. The germline gives CDR1 MGHRA, CDR2 YSYEKL. The CDR3: CASSQDAAPGGGYGYTF. CDR3 bases: TGCGCCAGCAGCCAAGACGCCGCGCCAGGGGGTGGCTATGGCTACACCTTC.

This chain uses TRBV6-5 with TRBJ2-2; tentative D call: TRBD2 (7 bases). The V end was cut by 4 bases, the J end by 2 bases, with 8 bases between. The germline gives CDR1 MNHEY, CDR2 SVGAGI. This CDR3 comprises 14 residues. The CDR3 coding sequence is TGTGCCAGCAGTTCGGGGGGCAACACCGGGGAGCTGTTTTTT. This encodes CASSSGGNTGELFF.

The chain combines TRBV6-4 with TRBJ1-2; D gene unclear. CDR3 length: 14 residues. In germline, CDR1 is MRHNA, CDR2 SNTAGT. Between the trimmed V and J ends, which lost 1 base and 8 bases, there was a span of 14 bases. The CDR3 coding sequence is TGTGCCAGCAGTGACTTCCCCGGAGGAGGAGGCTACACCTTC. It yields the protein CASSDFPGGGGYTF.

This clone turned up a few times. This sequence joins TRBV7-6 and TRBJ2-7; TRBD2 agrees at 7 bases. Losses at the gene ends were 5 bases for V and 3 bases for J; bases not matched to a gene: 13. Germline lookup yields CDR1 SGHVS and CDR2 FNYEAQ. This CDR3 spans 16 amino acids. The CDR3 DNA is TGTGCCAGCAGCAGCTCCCGGAGGGAGGGCCGCTACGAGCAGTACTTC. This translates into CASSSSRREGRYEQYF.

This clone was recorded once. This rearrangement joins TRBV7-8 to TRBJ1-1; the D gene is possibly TRBD1 (5 bases). Trimming removed 6 bases at V and 3 bases at J, with 23 bases between. Germline V lookup: CDR1 SGHVS, CDR2 FQNEAQ. The CDR3 has 17 amino acids. This CDR3 reads CASSETTRALRDTEAFF. The CDR3 nucleotides are TGTGCCAGCAGTGAGACCACACGGGCCCTCAGGGACACTGAAGCTTTCTTT.

This clone was observed a few times. The CDR3 is CASSRGGAKNTEAFF. CDR3 in DNA: TGCGCCAGCAGCCGCGGGGGGGCCAAGAACACTGAAGCTTTCTTT. The gene calls are TRBV5-1 and TRBJ1-1; TRBD1 might be the D (6 bases). Germline V gives CDR1 SGHRS, CDR2 YFSETQ. The V end was cut by 4 bases, the J end by 1 base, with 14 bases between. The CDR3 runs 15 residues.

The V call is TRBV7-9, the J call TRBJ2-7; D might be TRBD1 or TRBD2, each matching 5 bases. Germline CDR1 reads SEHNR; CDR2 reads FQNEAQ (reference sequence). The CDR3 contains 13 residues. V dropped 6 bases and J dropped 7 bases, with 16 bases sitting between them. CDR3 in DNA: TGTGCCAGCAGTCGGTGGGGACCGTGGGAGCAGTACTTC. This codes for CASSRWGPWEQYF.